This T cell receptor beta chain was recorded in a study of identical twins. This clonotype was detected only a few times. From the 5' RACE reads, TCRdb called clonotypes with MiXCR, one entry per CDR3 protein. The data show 200,000 to 250,000 distinct CDR3 sequences, with 7.5% seen just once and about 5.6% held by the top ten. The same sample was also studied in work on yellow fever vaccine responses in identical twins.

The source is a woman under 30 in good health. Sequencing was done on a sample of CD8+ T cells sorted from blood.

The CDR3 spells CASSLRRDDYEQYF. In DNA, the CDR3 is TGTGCCAGCAGCCTACGACGGGACGACTACGAGCAGTACTTC. The rearrangement links TRBV9 to TRBJ2-7; the D call may be TRBD1 or TRBD2 (5 bases each). Trimming pared 4 bases from V and 3 bases from J, leaving 14 bases between. The CDR3 contains 14 residues. The germline gives CDR1 SGDLS, CDR2 YYNGEE.